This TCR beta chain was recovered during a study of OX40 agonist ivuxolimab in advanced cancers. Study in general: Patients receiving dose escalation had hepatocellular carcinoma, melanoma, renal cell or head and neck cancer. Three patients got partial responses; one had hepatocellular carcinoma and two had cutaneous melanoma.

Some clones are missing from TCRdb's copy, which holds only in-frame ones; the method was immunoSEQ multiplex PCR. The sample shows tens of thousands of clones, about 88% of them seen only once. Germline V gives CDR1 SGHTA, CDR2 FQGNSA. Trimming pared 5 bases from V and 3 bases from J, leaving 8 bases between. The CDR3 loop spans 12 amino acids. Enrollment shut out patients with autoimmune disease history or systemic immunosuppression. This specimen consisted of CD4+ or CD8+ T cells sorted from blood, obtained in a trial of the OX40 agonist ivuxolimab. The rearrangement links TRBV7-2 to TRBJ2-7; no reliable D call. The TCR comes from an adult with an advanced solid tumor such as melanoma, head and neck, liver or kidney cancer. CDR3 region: CASSPGYYEQYF. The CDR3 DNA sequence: TGTGCCAGCAGCCCAGGATACTACGAGCAGTACTTC.